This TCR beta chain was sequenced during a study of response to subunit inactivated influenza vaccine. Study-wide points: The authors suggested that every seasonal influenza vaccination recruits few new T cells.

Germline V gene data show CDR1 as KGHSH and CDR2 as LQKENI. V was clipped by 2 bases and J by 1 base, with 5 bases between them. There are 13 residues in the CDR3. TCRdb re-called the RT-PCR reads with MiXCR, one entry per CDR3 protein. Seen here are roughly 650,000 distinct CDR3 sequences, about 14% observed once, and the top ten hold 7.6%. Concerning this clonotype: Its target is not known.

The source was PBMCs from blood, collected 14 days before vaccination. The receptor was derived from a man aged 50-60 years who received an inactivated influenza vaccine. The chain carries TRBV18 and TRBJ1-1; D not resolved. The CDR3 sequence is CASSPSKNTEAFF. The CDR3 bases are TGTGCCAGCTCACCATCCAAGAACACTGAAGCTTTCTTT.